The 6 T cell receptor beta chains below come from one sample, sequenced in a study of blood T cell repertoires in COVID-19. Some clones are missing from TCRdb's copy, which holds only in-frame ones; the method was immunoSEQ multiplex PCR. The sample has 250,000 or so clones; roughly four fifths are singletons. Source material: peripheral blood. The receptors shown here come from a man older than 75 with acute or convalescent COVID-19.

The chain combines TRBV2 with TRBJ2-7; the D is unclear. CDR3 length equals 13 residues. CDR1 and CDR2 from the germline V gene are SNHLY and FYNNEI. The V and J ends lost 5 bases and 2 bases respectively, with 10 bases between them. This CDR3 reads CASSLGPTYEQYF. In DNA form, the CDR3 reads TGTGCCAGCAGTCTGGGCCCGACCTACGAGCAGTACTTC.

V gene TRBV7-2 combines with J gene TRBJ1-4; a weak D match, TRBD1 (6 bases). Trimming removed 1 base at V and 3 bases at J, with 15 bases between. Germline-derived CDR1 and CDR2 are SGHTA and FQGNSA. The CDR3 spans 17 residues. The CDR3 coding sequence is TGTGCCAGCAGCTTAGGGGACATAACTCACGCTAATGAAAAACTGTTTTTT. Translation gives CASSLGDITHANEKLFF.

The chain employs TRBV18 and TRBJ1-6; D call uncertain. This CDR3 has 15 amino acids. Trimming stripped 3 bases from V and 9 bases from J, with 15 bases between. CDR1 KGHSH and CDR2 LQKENI come from the germline V gene. CDR3 residues: CASSPRERRGSPLHF. The CDR3 DNA follows: TGTGCCAGCTCACCGAGGGAAAGGCGCGGTTCACCCCTCCACTTT.

Worth noting for this clone: One end of the junction varies from germline; a read error may be responsible. This rearrangement joins TRBV24-1 to TRBJ1-2; 9 nucleotides match TRBD1. Looked up from germline, CDR1 is KGHDR and CDR2 is SFDVKD. The CDR3 is 14 residues long. The CDR3 loop is CATAATGGNDGYTF. The CDR3 nucleotides are TGTGCCACCGCCGCGACAGGGGGTAACGATGGCTACACCTTC.

This sequence joins TRBV3-1 (or the pseudogene TRBV3-2) and TRBJ2-7; D possibly corresponds to TRBD2 (6 bases). The CDR3 extends over 14 amino acids. Trimming pared 1 base from V and 8 bases from J, leaving 15 bases between. From germline, CDR1 is LGHDT and CDR2 YNNKEL (reference sequence). Here the CDR3 DNA reads TGTGCCAGCAGCCAAGGGTGGAGGGGTGGGAAGCAGTACTTC. Protein product: CASSQGWRGGKQYF.

The chain combines TRBV28 with TRBJ1-2, with a possible D match to TRBD1 (6 bases). V shed 3 bases and J shed 7 bases, with 12 bases lying between them. The CDR3 totals 13 residues. Germline CDR1 is MDHEN and CDR2 is SYDVKM. DNA of the CDR3: TGTGCCAGCAGTTTTACAGGGTGGGCTGGCTACACCTTC. This encodes CASSFTGWAGYTF.